These 24 T cell receptor beta chains were sequenced from one sample in a study of blood T cell repertoires in COVID-19. TCRdb's copy holds only in-frame clones and misses some; the assay was immunoSEQ multiplex PCR. The sample contains about 130,000 clones, around 81% of which appear only once. Sequencing was carried out using peripheral blood. These receptors were collected from a middle-aged man with active or convalescent COVID-19.

J is TRBJ2-2 and V is TRBV5-1; D possibly corresponds to TRBD1 (6 bases). This CDR3 spans 15 amino acids. Germline V CDR1 and CDR2: SGHRS, YFSETQ. The V gene lost 4 bases and the J gene lost 0 bases, with 10 bases spanning the gap. The CDR3, as DNA: TGCGCCAGCAGCCTAGGGACACCGAACACCGGGGAGCTGTTTTTT. This codes for CASSLGTPNTGELFF.

The CDR3 spells CSVAGTANSPLHF. The CDR3 DNA reads as TGCAGCGTAGCCGGGACAGCCAATTCACCCCTCCACTTT. V is TRBV29-1 and J is TRBJ1-6; the match to TRBD1 covers 7 bases. After removal of 6 bases from V and 7 bases from J, the junction contained 6 bases not matched to a gene. Germline CDR1 SQVTM, CDR2 ANQGSEA. The CDR3 consists of 13 residues.

This chain joins TRBV9 and TRBJ2-1; D not resolved. The V end was cut by 7 bases, the J end by 8 bases, with 16 bases between. This CDR3 has 13 residues. Germline V gene sequence: CDR1 SGDLS, CDR2 YYNGEE. The DNA for the CDR3 is TGTGCCAGCGGAAGGCTAGGTAACGATGAGCAGTTCTTC. It encodes CASGRLGNDEQFF.

The chain is built from TRBV19 and TRBJ2-5; TRBD2 agrees at 12 bases. CDR3 length equals 16 residues. V trimming: 4 bases; J trimming: 2 bases; junction bases outside the gene matches: 5. Looked up from germline, CDR1 is LNHDA and CDR2 is SQIVND (reference sequence). CDR3 amino acids: CASSNHGLAGQETQYF. Here the CDR3 DNA reads TGTGCCAGTAGTAACCACGGACTAGCGGGGCAAGAGACCCAGTACTTC.

The chain couples TRBV6-6 to TRBJ2-1; TRBD1 agrees at 8 bases. This CDR3 is built from 14 residues. V was pared by 5 bases and J by 8 bases, with 8 bases of the junction left unmatched. Germline V gives CDR1 MNHNY, CDR2 SVGAGI (reference sequence). This chain's CDR3 is CASSPLTQGDEQFF. The CDR3 region has the DNA TGTGCCAGCAGTCCACTTACACAGGGGGATGAGCAGTTCTTC.

The chain employs TRBV15 and TRBJ2-1; D is possibly TRBD2 (6 bases). Germline lookup yields CDR1 LNHNV and CDR2 YYDKDF (reference sequence). The V and J ends lost 1 base and 0 bases respectively, with 13 bases between them. CDR3 length equals 17 residues. CDR3 nucleotides: TGTGCCACCAGCAGAGTAGGCGGGGCGAGCTCCTACAATGAGCAGTTCTTC. Protein sequence: CATSRVGGASSYNEQFF.

The rearrangement uses TRBV3-1 (or the pseudogene TRBV3-2) and TRBJ1-1; 9 bases are a match to TRBD1. This CDR3 region has 15 residues. J was trimmed by 6 bases and V by 2 bases; bases with no gene match: 7. Germline lookup yields CDR1 LGHDT and CDR2 YNNKEL (reference sequence). CDR3 in DNA: TGTGCCAGCAGCCAAAAGGACAGGGGTGTCGCTGAAGCTTTCTTT. This codes for CASSQKDRGVAEAFF.

The chain couples TRBV18 to TRBJ1-1; a possible D gene is TRBD1 (6 bases). The germline CDR1 and CDR2 sequences are KGHSH and LQKENI. This CDR3 is 15 amino acids long. Trimming cost V 0 bases and J 0 bases, with 8 bases left between them. The CDR3 DNA is TGTGCCAGCTCACCACCGAACAGGGTGAACACTGAAGCTTTCTTT. As protein: CASSPPNRVNTEAFF.

The chain links TRBV12-3 or TRBV12-4 to TRBJ2-7, with D hard to call. Trimming cost V 3 bases and J 6 bases, with 6 bases left between them. The CDR3 covers 11 residues. The chain's CDR3 is CASSFRVEQYF. The CDR3 bases are TGTGCCAGCAGTTTTCGGGTCGAGCAGTACTTC.

There are a few counts of this clone. V is TRBV30 and J is TRBJ1-1, with no clear D. This CDR3 contains 12 residues. Trimming took 3 bases from V and 4 from J, leaving 9 bases between them. The germline V gene encodes CDR1 GTSNPN and CDR2 SVGIG (reference sequence). The CDR3: CAWRSESTEAFF. The DNA of the CDR3 is TGTGCCTGGAGGAGTGAATCCACTGAAGCTTTCTTT.

The J gene is TRBJ1-2, the V gene TRBV6-5, with 9 bases fitting TRBD1. V lost 4 bases to trimming and J lost 0 bases; unmatched junction nucleotides: 6. Looked up from germline, CDR1 is MNHEY and CDR2 is SVGAGI. There are 16 residues in the CDR3. DNA for the CDR3: TGTGCCAGCAGTTCTTTGACAGGGGGTGCTAACTATGGCTACACCTTC. This encodes CASSSLTGGANYGYTF.

The chain links TRBV29-1 to TRBJ1-2; D is unclear. The germline V gene encodes CDR1 SQVTM and CDR2 ANQGSEA. The CDR3 is made up of 13 amino acids. Trimming left V 2 bases short and J 0 bases short, with 7 bases between. This CDR3 reads CSVEPGANYGYTF. CDR3 DNA: TGCAGCGTTGAACCCGGAGCTAACTATGGCTACACCTTC.

The chain combines TRBV6-5 with TRBJ2-7; D unclear. The germline CDR1 and CDR2 sequences are MNHEY and SVGAGI. Trimming took off 2 bases at V and 2 bases at J, with 13 bases between the two ends. The CDR3 loop spans 15 amino acids. CDR3 protein: CASSYREARTYEQYF. The CDR3 DNA follows: TGTGCCAGCAGTTACCGAGAGGCCCGAACCTACGAGCAGTACTTC.

CDR3 in DNA: TGCGCCAGCACCCTACAGGGGGCCCAGGGTTTCAATGAGCAGTTCTTC. Residues: CASTLQGAQGFNEQFF. The V call is TRBV5-1, the J call TRBJ2-1; 9 bases line up with TRBD1. CDR3 length equals 16 residues. V shed 6 bases and J 6 bases; nucleotides not matched to a gene: 13. In germline, CDR1 is SGHRS, CDR2 YFSETQ. The variable domain in full, completed from reference TRBV5-1 and TRBJ2-1, reads KAGVTQTPRYLIKTRGQQVTLSCSPISGHRSVSWYQQTPGQGLQFLFEYFSETQRNKGNFPGRFSGRQFSNSRSEMNVSTLELGDSALYLCASTLQGAQGFNEQFFGPGTRLTVL.

The CDR3 loop reads CASSLGGAGWYEQYF. The DNA for the CDR3 is TGCGCCAGCAGCTTGGGGGGCGCCGGATGGTACGAGCAGTACTTC. The chain joins TRBV5-1 to TRBJ2-7; maybe TRBD1 (5 bases). This CDR3 is 15 amino acids long. Germline CDR1 reads SGHRS; CDR2 reads YFSETQ. V shed 0 bases and J shed 4 bases, with 14 bases lying between them.

The chain joins TRBV12-3 or TRBV12-4 to TRBJ2-7; possibly TRBD2 for D (5 bases). Trimming cost V 6 bases and J 2 bases, with 11 bases left between them. The CDR3 sequence is 13 residues long. CDR3 protein: CASSTDGTYEQYF. In DNA, the CDR3 is TGTGCCAGCAGCACTGACGGGACCTACGAGCAGTACTTC.

The rearrangement uses TRBV6-6 and TRBJ2-1; 7 nucleotides agree with TRBD2. The germline V gene encodes CDR1 MNHNY and CDR2 SVGAGI (reference sequence). Germline trimming cut 4 bases from V and 11 bases from J; bases unmatched to any gene: 8. The CDR3 sequence is 13 residues long. CDR3 residues: CASSSSLSGKQFF. For the CDR3, the DNA is TGTGCCAGCAGTTCTAGCTTAAGCGGGAAGCAGTTCTTC.

The chain couples TRBV18 to TRBJ2-7, with 14 bases that match TRBD2. V was clipped by 4 bases and J by 1 base; unmatched bases: 9. The V gene's germline CDR1 is KGHSH and CDR2 LQKENI. This CDR3 has 18 residues. CDR3 DNA: TGTGCCAGCTCACTAGGGACTAGCGGGAGTTCGGGTTCCTACGAGCAGTACTTC. This sequence encodes CASSLGTSGSSGSYEQYF.

Only one count was recorded for this clone. J is TRBJ2-2 and V is TRBV12-3 or TRBV12-4; possible D gene TRBD2, 5 bases. The CDR3 totals 13 residues. Trimming removed 2 bases at V and 5 bases at J, with 6 bases between. CDR3 coding DNA: TGTGCCAGCAGTTTAACGGGGACCGGGGAGCTGTTTTTT. It encodes CASSLTGTGELFF.

The chain joins TRBV11-2 to TRBJ2-1, with D possibly matching TRBD2 (6 bases). CDR3 length: 17 amino acids. The V and J ends lost 4 bases and 0 bases respectively, with 16 bases between them. In germline, CDR1 is SGHAT, CDR2 FQNNGV. For the CDR3, the DNA is TGTGCCAGCAGCTCACTGGGACTCTCAAGCTCCTACAATGAGCAGTTCTTC. This sequence encodes CASSSLGLSSSYNEQFF.

V gene TRBV19 combines with J gene TRBJ1-3; maybe TRBD1 (5 bases). The length of the CDR3 is 15 residues. V dropped 7 bases and J dropped 0 bases, with 13 bases sitting between them. Per the germline V gene, CDR1 is LNHDA and CDR2 is SQIVND (reference sequence). In DNA, the CDR3 is TGTGCCAGTAAATCAACAGGAAACTCTGGAAACACCATATATTTT. This encodes CASKSTGNSGNTIYF.

The V and J genes are TRBV5-1 and TRBJ2-2, with TRBD1 identical over 9 bases. With V trimmed by 0 bases and J by 0 bases, 0 bases remained unmatched. The CDR3 totals 16 residues. Germline CDR1 reads SGHRS; CDR2 reads YFSETQ. The CDR3 region is CASSLDRGPNTGELFF. The CDR3 region has the DNA TGCGCCAGCAGCTTGGACAGGGGGCCGAACACCGGGGAGCTGTTTTTT.

V and J are TRBV11-1 and TRBJ1-1; tentatively, D is TRBD1 (6 bases). Germline-derived CDR1 and CDR2 are SGHAT and FQDESV (reference sequence). The germline V and J ends were trimmed by 4 bases and 1 base, with 10 bases remaining between them. This CDR3 region has 14 residues. In nucleotides, the CDR3 is TGTGCCAGCAGCTACGGACAGAAGAACACTGAAGCTTTCTTT. Encoded protein: CASSYGQKNTEAFF.

The chain couples TRBV20-1 to TRBJ1-2; possible D gene TRBD1, 5 bases. V lost 3 bases to trimming and J lost 4 bases, with 15 bases between them. The CDR3 spans 14 residues. Per germline, CDR1 DFQATT and CDR2 SNEGSKA (reference sequence). In DNA form, the CDR3 reads TGCAGTGCTAGTTGGTCGGGGGGAGGCTATGGCTACACCTTC. Amino acids: CSASWSGGGYGYTF.